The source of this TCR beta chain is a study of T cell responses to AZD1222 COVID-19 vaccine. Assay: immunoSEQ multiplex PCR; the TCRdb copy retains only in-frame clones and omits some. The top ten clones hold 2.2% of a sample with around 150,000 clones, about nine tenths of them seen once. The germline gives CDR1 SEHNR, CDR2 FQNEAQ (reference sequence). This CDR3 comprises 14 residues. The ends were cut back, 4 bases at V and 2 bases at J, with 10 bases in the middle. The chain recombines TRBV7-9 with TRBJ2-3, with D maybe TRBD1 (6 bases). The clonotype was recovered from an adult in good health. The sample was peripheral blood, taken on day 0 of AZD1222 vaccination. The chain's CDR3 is CASSSGQYTDTQYF. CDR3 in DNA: TGTGCCAGCAGCTCAGGACAGTACACAGATACGCAGTATTTT.